This entry lists 3 T cell receptor beta chains sequenced from one sample in a study of blood T cell repertoires in COVID-19. Clones were read by immunoSEQ multiplex PCR, and TCRdb kept only the in-frame ones, dropping some. Here the sample spans 150,000 to 200,000 clones, 60% to 85% being singletons. Sequencing input: peripheral blood. These receptors came from a man in his sixties with active or convalescent COVID-19.

This sequence joins TRBV12-3 or TRBV12-4 and TRBJ2-6; D is perhaps TRBD1 (5 bases). Trimming removed 7 bases at V and 2 bases at J, with 6 bases between. CDR3 size: 13 residues. The chain's CDR3 is CASKGAGANVLTF. Here the CDR3 DNA reads TGTGCCAGCAAAGGGGCTGGGGCCAACGTCCTGACTTTC.

This clone was found a few times. The CDR3, as DNA: TGTGCCAGCAGTTACGGGCAGCACAATGAGCAGTTCTTC. This codes for CASSYGQHNEQFF. This chain uses TRBV6-5 with TRBJ2-1; D remains unclear. The CDR3 is 13 amino acids. V lost 2 bases and J lost 5, with 7 bases in between. Looked up from germline, CDR1 is MNHEY and CDR2 is SVGAGI.

V and J are TRBV6-5 and TRBJ1-5; the match to TRBD1 covers 7 bases. This CDR3 contains 15 residues. J gave up 4 bases and V 5 bases, and 8 bases lay outside the gene matches. CDR1 is MNHEY, CDR2 SVGAGI, per germline. The CDR3, as DNA: TGTGCCAGCAGTACAGGGGAATGGAAGAATCAGCCCCAGCATTTT. Amino acids: CASSTGEWKNQPQHF.